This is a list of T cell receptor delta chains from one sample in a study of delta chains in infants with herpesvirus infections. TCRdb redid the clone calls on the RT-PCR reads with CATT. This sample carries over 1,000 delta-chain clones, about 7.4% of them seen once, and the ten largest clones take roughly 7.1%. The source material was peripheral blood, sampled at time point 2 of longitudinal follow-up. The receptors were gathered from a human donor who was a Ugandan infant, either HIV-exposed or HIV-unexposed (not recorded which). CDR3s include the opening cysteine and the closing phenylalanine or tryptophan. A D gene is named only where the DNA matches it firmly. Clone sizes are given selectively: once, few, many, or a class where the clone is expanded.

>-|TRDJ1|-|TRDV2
TGTGCCTGTGACACGGGGCTGGGTGTCCGTTGCCACTACACCGATAAACTCATCTTT
CACDTGLGVRCHYTDKLIF
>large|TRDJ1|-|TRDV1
TGTGCTCTTGGGGAATACCGCACGACCGATAAACTCATCTTT
CALGEYRTTDKLIF
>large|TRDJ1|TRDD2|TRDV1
TGTGCTCTTGGGGAACTCGTTCCCTTCCTACGGTGGGGGACGACCTCGTACACCGATAAACTCATCTTT
CALGELVPFLRWGTTSYTDKLIF
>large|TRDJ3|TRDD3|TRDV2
TGTGCCTGTGACACCCCTGGGGGGCCCAGCTCCTGGGACACCCGACAGATGTTTTTC
CACDTPGGPSSWDTRQMFF
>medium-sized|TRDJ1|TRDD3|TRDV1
TGTGCTCTTGGGGAACCCCAACCTACGGTAGAACTGGGGGATACCGTCGGCACCGATAAACTCATCTTT
CALGEPQPTVELGDTVGTDKLIF
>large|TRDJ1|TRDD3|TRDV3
TGTGCCTTTCGCCGATACTGGGGATCCATCGATAAACTCATCTTT
CAFRRYWGSIDKLIF
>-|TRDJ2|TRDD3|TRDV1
TGTGCTCTTGGGGATCCACCCTGGGCTGGGGGCCAAACGAGAGCACAACTCTTCTTT
CALGDPPWAGGQTRAQLFF
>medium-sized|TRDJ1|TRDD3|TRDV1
TGTGCTCTTGGGGAACTAGGGGGGGGATACGTCCCTCACACCGATAAACTCATCTTT
CALGELGGGYVPHTDKLIF
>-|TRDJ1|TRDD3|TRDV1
TGTGCTCTTGGGGAACTGCTCGAGGGTCGGAGGATACGGGGGAACACCGATAAACTCATCTTT
CALGELLEGRRIRGNTDKLIF
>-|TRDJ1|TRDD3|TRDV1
TGTGCTCTTGGGGAACTCACCTCCTACCCGGCGGTACTGGGGGACACCGATAAACTCATCTTT
CALGELTSYPAVLGDTDKLIF
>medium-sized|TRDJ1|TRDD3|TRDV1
TGTGCTCTTGGGGAACTGAGGGGTCACTGGGGGACATACTTCCATAAACTCATCTTT
CALGELRGHWGTYFHKLIF
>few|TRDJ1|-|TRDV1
TGTGCTCTTGGGGAACGTTTATACACCGATAAACTCATCTTT
CALGERLYTDKLIF
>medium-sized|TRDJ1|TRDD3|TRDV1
TGTGCTCTTGGGGTACCCTCCGACTGGGGGATATACACCGATAAACTCATCTTT
CALGVPSDWGIYTDKLIF
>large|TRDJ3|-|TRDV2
TGTGCCTGTGACCTCGTGCGGGGGAGGAGCTCCTGGGACACCCGACAGATGTTTTTC
CACDLVRGRSSWDTRQMFF
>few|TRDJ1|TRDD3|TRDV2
TGTGCCTGTTGGGGAATGGGGATACGCGTCACCGATAAACTCATCTTT
CACWGMGIRVTDKLIF
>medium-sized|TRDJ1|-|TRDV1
TGTGCTCTTGGTGAGTCCCCCTTCCCTTGTATCGCCGATAAACTCATCTTT
CALGESPFPCIADKLIF
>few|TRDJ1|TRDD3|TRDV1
TGTGCTCTTGGGGAACTTTCTTCCTACCCTGGTACTGGGGGATACGCAACGCATGTTTATAAACTCATCTTT
CALGELSSYPGTGGYATHVYKLIF
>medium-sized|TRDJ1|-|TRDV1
TGTGCTCTTGGGGAACCCCTTCTTCCTACATCTTTACTGGGGGACCTAACCGATAAACTCATCTTT
CALGEPLLPTSLLGDLTDKLIF
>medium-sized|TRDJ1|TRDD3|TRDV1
TGTGCTCTTGGGGAACTCCGAACCCTACGAAAATGTAGAGCTGGGGGATATGATAGTAGTGGCACCGATAAACTCATCTTT
CALGELRTLRKCRAGGYDSSGTDKLIF
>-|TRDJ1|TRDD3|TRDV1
TGTGCTCTTGGGGAACGCTCTCTGGGGGATCGGGAACTCATCTTT
CALGERSLGDRELIF
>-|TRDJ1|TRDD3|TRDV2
TGTGCCTGTGACTCGATGATGGGGGATACGGCGTACACCGATAAACTCATCTTT
CACDSMMGDTAYTDKLIF
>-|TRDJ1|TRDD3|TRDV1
TGTGCTCTTGGGGTACCAAACGTTTACTGGGGGATCAAAACCGATAAACTCATCTTT
CALGVPNVYWGIKTDKLIF
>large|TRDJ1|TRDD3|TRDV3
TGTGCCTATCCGCCCTTTCTACGGGGGATACGCCGTTTCACCGATAAACTCATCTTT
CAYPPFLRGIRRFTDKLIF
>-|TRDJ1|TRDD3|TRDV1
TGTGCTCTGAATCCACCACTTCCGAGGCTGGGGGATACTGGGACCGATAAACTCATCTTT
CALNPPLPRLGDTGTDKLIF
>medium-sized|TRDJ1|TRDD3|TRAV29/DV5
TGTGCAGCAAGACTAAAAAAATTGACCCCTGGGGGATACTTTCACACCGATAAACTCATCTTT
CAARLKKLTPGGYFHTDKLIF
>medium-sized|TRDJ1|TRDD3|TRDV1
TGTGCTCTTATTCCTGATTGGGGGGATACCCTAAGAGAAACCGATAAACTCATCTTT
CALIPDWGDTLRETDKLIF
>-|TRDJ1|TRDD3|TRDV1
TGTGCTCTTGCCGACCAGTGCCGATTTTGGTGGGGGATACGCGGTCTCACCGATAAACTCATCTTT
CALADQCRFWWGIRGLTDKLIF
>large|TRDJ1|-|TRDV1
TGTGCTCTTGGGGAACGGTCTTTCCTGGGTACTGCCTCGACCACCGATAAACTCATCTTT
CALGERSFLGTASTTDKLIF
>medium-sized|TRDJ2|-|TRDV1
TGTGCTCTTGGGGAACCCAAGTTCGCACAACTCTTCTTT
CALGEPKFAQLFF
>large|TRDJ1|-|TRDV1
TGTGCTCTTGGGGAAGGCCCCCGTCGTGACCCCCGGGAGCTCATCTTT
CALGEGPRRDPRELIF
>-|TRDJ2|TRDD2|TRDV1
TGTGCTCTTGGGGACCTAAGCCTTCCTACAGGCCAGGGGGTGGGGGACCCCGCTTTGACAGCACAACTCTTCTTT
CALGDLSLPTGQGVGDPALTAQLFF
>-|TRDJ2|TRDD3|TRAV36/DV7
TGTGCTGTCCCCGGGGCGGGCCTTCCAATCTGGGGGATACAGCCCGTTGTTCTGACAGCACAACTCTTCTTT
CAVPGAGLPIWGIQPVVLTAQLFF
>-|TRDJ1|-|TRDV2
TGTGCCTGTGTACCCGGGGGGGGAACCGATAAACTCATCTTT
CACVPGGGTDKLIF
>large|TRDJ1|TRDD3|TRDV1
TGTGCTCTTGGGGGTCCTACTTGGGGGATAAAAAGAGGGACGGCCGATAAACTCATCTTT
CALGGPTWGIKRGTADKLIF
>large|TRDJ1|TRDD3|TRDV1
TGTGCTCTTGGGGAACTTTCTTCCTACCCTGGTACTGGGGGATACGCAACGCGTGTTTATAAACTCATCTTT
CALGELSSYPGTGGYATRVYKLIF
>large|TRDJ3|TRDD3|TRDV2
TGTGCCTGTGACTCAGTACTGGGGGATACACTAGGAGCCTGGGACACCCGACAGATGTTTTTC
CACDSVLGDTLGAWDTRQMFF
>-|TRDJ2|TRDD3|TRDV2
TGTGCCTGTGACACCTGGGGGACTGGGACAGCACAACTCTTCTTT
CACDTWGTGTAQLFF
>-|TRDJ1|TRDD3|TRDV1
TGTGCTCTTCTAATTCGGCCGACGGGACTGGGGGATACGCAGTGCACCGATAAACTCATCTTT
CALLIRPTGLGDTQCTDKLIF
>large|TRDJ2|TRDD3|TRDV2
TGTGCCTGTGACACCGTACTGGGGGACCCTGCTTTGACAGCACAACTCTTCTTT
CACDTVLGDPALTAQLFF
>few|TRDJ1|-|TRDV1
TGTGCTCTTGGGGACCCTAGGCCTCCGACCGATAAACTCATCTTT
CALGDPRPPTDKLIF
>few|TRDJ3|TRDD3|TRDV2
TGTGCCTGTGACACCGCGTCAGGGTCTAACAACTGGGGGACCAGCTCCTGGGACACCCGACAGATGTTTTTC
CACDTASGSNNWGTSSWDTRQMFF
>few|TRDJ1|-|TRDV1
TGTGCTCTTGGGGAAAACCCCAGGGCTGACTACACCGATAAACTCATCTTT
CALGENPRADYTDKLIF
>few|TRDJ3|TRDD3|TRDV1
TGTGCTCTTGGGGAACTCCCCTCCGCTGGGGGATACAGTTTCGCCTACTCCTGGGACACCCGACAGATGTTTTTC
CALGELPSAGGYSFAYSWDTRQMFF
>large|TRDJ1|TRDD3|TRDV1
TGTGCTCTTGGGGCCCGTCGACATCTACTCGCGTTACTGGGGGGAGACACCGATAAACTCATCTTT
CALGARRHLLALLGGDTDKLIF
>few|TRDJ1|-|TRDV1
TGTGCTCTTGGGGAAAGGCCTTCCCCGATATTTTCGTACACCGATAAACTCATCTTT
CALGERPSPIFSYTDKLIF
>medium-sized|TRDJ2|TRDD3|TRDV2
TGTGCCTGTGACGCCGTCGCTGGGGGATACTCTGGGACAGCACAGCTCTTCTTT
CACDAVAGGYSGTAQLFF